This T cell receptor beta chain was captured by sequencing in a study of blood T cell repertoires in COVID-19. The wider study: There were acute and convalescent COVID-19 samples, and they came from the United States, Italy and Spain. Sample material is recorded as cDNA or gDNA derived from T cells, B-cell-depleted T cells, or PBMCs.

In the original analysis: From reference gene primer amplification, estimates of nucleated cell counts were derived. Libraries were prepared by immunoSEQ multiplex PCR; TCRdb keeps only in-frame clonotypes and omits some of them. D and trimming come from the DNA, and the V and J calls and clone size come from that table. The profile shows around 56,000 clones, 79% of them singletons. Deletions cut 5 bases from V and 1 base from J, with 20 bases between. The CDR3 covers 18 residues. Per germline, CDR1 SGHVS and CDR2 FNYEAQ. This receptor was obtained from a man aged 55 to 69 with acute or convalescent COVID-19. The chain uses TRBV7-6 and TRBJ2-2; D unclear. Sequencing used peripheral blood. In nucleotides, the CDR3 is TGTGCCAGCAGCGGCCTTGGGCAGGCCTACCTGAACACCGGGGAGCTGTTTTTT. This codes for CASSGLGQAYLNTGELFF.